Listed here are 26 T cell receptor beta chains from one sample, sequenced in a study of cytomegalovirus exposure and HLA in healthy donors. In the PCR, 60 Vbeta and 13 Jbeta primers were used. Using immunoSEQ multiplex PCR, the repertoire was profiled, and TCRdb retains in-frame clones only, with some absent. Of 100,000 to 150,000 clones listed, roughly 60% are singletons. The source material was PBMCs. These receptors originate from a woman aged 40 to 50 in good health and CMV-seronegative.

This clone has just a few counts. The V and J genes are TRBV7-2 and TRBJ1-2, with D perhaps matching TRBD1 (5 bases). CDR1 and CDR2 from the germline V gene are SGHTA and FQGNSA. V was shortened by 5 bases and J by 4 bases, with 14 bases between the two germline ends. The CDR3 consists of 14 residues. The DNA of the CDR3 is TGTGCCAGCAGCCCCCGGGAGGGGATCTATGGCTACACCTTC. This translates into CASSPREGIYGYTF.

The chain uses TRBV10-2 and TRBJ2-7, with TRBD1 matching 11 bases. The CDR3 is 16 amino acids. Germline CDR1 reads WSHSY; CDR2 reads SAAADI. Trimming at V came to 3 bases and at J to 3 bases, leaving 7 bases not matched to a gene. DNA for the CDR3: TGCGCCAGCAGTGATCCTTCTGGGACAGGGGGCTACGAGCAGTACTTC. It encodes CASSDPSGTGGYEQYF.

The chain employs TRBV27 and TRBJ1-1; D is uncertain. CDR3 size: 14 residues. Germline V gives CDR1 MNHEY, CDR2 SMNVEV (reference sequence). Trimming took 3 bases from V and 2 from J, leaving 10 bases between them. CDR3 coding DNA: TGTGCCAGCAGTTTTCTCAGTCGAAACACTGAAGCTTTCTTT. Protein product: CASSFLSRNTEAFF.

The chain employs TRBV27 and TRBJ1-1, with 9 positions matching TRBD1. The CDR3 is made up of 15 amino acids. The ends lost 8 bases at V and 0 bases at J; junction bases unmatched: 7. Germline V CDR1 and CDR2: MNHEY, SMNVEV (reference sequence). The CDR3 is CASGLQGALNTEAFF. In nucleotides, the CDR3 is TGTGCCAGCGGGTTACAGGGGGCACTGAACACTGAAGCTTTCTTT.

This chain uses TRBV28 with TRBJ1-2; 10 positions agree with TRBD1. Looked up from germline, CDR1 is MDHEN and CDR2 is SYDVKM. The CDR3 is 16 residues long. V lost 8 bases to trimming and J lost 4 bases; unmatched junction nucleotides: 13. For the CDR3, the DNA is TGTGCCAGCTCCAGAGGGGGACAGGGGTCCTTCTATGGCTACACCTTC. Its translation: CASSRGGQGSFYGYTF.

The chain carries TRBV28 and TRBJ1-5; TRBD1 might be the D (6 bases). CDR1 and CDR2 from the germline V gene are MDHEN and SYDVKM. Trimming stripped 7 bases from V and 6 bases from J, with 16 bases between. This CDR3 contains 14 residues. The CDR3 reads CASTTGLLVQPQHF. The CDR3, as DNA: TGTGCCAGCACTACAGGGCTTCTAGTTCAGCCCCAGCATTTT. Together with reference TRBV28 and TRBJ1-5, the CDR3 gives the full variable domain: DVKVTQSSRYLVKRTGEKVFLECVQDMDHENMFWYRQDPGLGLRLIYFSYDVKMKEKGDIPEGYSVSREKKERFSLILESASTNQTSMYLCASTTGLLVQPQHFGDGTRLSIL.

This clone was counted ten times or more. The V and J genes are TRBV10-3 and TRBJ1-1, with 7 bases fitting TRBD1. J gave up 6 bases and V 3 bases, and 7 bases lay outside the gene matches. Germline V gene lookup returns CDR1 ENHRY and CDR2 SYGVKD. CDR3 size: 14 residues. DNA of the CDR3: TGTGCCATCAGTGACCCCGGACAGGTCTCTGAAGCTTTCTTT. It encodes CAISDPGQVSEAFF.

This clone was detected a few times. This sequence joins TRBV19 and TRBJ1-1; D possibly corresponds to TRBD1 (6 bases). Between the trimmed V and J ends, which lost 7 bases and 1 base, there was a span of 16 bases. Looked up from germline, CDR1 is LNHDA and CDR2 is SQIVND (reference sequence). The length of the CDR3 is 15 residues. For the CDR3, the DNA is TGTGCCAGTACCCTGTTTGGGACACCGAACACTGAAGCTTTCTTT. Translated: CASTLFGTPNTEAFF.

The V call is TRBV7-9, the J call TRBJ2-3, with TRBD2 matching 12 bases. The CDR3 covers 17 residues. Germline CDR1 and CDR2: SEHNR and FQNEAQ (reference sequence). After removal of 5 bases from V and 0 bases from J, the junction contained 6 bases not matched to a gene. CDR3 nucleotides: TGTGCCAGCAGCCGTCAGACTAGCGGGGGCAGCACAGATACGCAGTATTTT. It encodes CASSRQTSGGSTDTQYF.

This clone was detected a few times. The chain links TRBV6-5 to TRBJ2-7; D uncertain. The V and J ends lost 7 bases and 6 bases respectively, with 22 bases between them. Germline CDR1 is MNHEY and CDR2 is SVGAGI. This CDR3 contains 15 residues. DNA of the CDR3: TGTGCCAGCACCCTGAGAGGCGATGTGGGTGGCGAGCAGTACTTC. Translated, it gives CASTLRGDVGGEQYF.

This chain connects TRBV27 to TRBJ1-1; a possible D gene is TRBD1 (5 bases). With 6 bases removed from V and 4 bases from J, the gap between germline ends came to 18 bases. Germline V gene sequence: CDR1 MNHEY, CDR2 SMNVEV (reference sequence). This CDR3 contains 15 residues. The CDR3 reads CASRRHGAGSTEAFF. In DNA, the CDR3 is TGTGCCAGCAGACGTCATGGGGCCGGGAGCACTGAAGCTTTCTTT.

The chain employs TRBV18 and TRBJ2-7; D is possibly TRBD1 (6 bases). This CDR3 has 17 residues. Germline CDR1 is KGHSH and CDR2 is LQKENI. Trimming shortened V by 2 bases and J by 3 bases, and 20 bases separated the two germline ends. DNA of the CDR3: TGTGCCAGCTCACCAGGGAGCCCTGTGGACAGCCACTACGAGCAGTACTTC. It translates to CASSPGSPVDSHYEQYF.

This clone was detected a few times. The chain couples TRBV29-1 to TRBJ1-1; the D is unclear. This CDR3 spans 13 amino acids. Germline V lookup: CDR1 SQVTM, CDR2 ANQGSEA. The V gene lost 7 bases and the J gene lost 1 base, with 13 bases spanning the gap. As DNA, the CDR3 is TGCAGCGCCGGGTTGGTACAGAACACTGAAGCTTTCTTT. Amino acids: CSAGLVQNTEAFF.

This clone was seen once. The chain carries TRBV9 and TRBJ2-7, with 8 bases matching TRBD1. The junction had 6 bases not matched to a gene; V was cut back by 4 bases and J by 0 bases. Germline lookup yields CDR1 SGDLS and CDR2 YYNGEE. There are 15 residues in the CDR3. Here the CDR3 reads CASSSTGGSSYEQYF. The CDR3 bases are TGTGCCAGCAGCAGCACAGGGGGTAGCTCCTACGAGCAGTACTTC.

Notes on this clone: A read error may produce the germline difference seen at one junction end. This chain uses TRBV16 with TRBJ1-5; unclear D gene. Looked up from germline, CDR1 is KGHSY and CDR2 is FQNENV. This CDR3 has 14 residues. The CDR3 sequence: CASTQLNGNQPQHF. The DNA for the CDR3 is TGTGCCAGCACCCAACTAAACGGCAATCAGCCCCAGCATTTT.

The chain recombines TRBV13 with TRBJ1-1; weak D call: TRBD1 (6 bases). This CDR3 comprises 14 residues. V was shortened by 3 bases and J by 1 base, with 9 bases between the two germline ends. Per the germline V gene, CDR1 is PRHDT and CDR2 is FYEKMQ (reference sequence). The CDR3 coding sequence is TGTGCCAGCAGCTTCAGGACAGAGAACACTGAAGCTTTCTTT. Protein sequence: CASSFRTENTEAFF.

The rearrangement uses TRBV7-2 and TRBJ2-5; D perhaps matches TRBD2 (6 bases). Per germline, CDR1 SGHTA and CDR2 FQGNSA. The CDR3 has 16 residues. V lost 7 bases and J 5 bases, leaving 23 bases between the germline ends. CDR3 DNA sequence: TGTGCCAGCAAGCCGCTTAGGACCGGGGGTTGGGAGACCCAGTACTTC. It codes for CASKPLRTGGWETQYF.

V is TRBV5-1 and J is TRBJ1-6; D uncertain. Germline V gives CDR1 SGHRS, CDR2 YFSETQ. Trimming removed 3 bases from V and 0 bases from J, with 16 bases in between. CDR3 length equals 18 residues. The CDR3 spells CASSYRSHRSSYNSPLHF. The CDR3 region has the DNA TGCGCCAGCAGCTACCGAAGCCATCGGAGCTCCTATAATTCACCCCTCCACTTT. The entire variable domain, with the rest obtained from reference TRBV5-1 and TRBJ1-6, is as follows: KAGVTQTPRYLIKTRGQQVTLSCSPISGHRSVSWYQQTPGQGLQFLFEYFSETQRNKGNFPGRFSGRQFSNSRSEMNVSTLELGDSALYLCASSYRSHRSSYNSPLHFGNGTRLTVT.

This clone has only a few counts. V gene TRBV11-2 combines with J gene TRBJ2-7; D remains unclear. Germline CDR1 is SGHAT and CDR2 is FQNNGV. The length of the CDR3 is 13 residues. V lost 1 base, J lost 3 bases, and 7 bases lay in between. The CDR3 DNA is TGTGCCAGCAGCTTAGCAGGAAGCTACGAGCAGTACTTC. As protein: CASSLAGSYEQYF.

CDR3 sequence reads: CASRYGTGAYNEQFF. CDR3 coding DNA: TGTGCCAGCAGGTATGGGACAGGGGCCTACAATGAGCAGTTCTTC. This chain uses TRBV7-2 with TRBJ2-1; the match to TRBD1 covers 10 bases. The length of the CDR3 is 15 residues. Germline V gives CDR1 SGHTA, CDR2 FQGNSA. The junction had 4 bases not matched to a gene; V was cut back by 6 bases and J by 2 bases.

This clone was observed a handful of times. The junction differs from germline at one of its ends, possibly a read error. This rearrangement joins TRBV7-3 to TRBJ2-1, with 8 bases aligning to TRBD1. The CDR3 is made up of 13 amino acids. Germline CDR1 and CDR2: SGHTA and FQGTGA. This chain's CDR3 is CASSLTGGNEQFF. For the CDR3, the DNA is TGTGCCAGCAGTTTAACAGGGGGCAATGAGCAGTTCTTC.

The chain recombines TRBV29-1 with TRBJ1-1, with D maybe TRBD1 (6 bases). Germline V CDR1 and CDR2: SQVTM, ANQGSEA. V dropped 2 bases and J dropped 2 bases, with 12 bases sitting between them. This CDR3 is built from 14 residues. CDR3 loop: CSVESPRGNTEAFF. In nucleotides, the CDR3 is TGCAGCGTTGAATCTCCCAGGGGAAACACTGAAGCTTTCTTT.

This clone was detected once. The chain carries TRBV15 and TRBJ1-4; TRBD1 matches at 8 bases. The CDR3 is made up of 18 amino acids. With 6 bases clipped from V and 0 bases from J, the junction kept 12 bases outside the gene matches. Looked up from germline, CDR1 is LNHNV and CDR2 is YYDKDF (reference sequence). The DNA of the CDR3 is TGTGCCACCAGAGACCCAGGGGGCGTCATCCCAACTAATGAAAAACTGTTTTTT. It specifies CATRDPGGVIPTNEKLFF.

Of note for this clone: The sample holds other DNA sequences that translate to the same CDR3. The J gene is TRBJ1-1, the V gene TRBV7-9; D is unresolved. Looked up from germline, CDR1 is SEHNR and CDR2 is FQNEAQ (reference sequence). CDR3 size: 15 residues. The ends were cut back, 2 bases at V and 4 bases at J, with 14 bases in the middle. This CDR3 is CASSLLARGSTEAFF. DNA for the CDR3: TGTGCCAGCAGCTTATTAGCCCGGGGTAGCACTGAAGCTTTCTTT.

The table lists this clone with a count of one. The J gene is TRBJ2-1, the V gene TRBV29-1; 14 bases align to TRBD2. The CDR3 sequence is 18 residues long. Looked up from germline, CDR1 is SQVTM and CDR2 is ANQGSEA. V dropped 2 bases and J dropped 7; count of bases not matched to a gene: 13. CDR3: CSVERPTVTSGGANEQFF. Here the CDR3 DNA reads TGCAGCGTTGAACGTCCCACCGTGACTAGCGGGGGGGCGAATGAGCAGTTCTTC.

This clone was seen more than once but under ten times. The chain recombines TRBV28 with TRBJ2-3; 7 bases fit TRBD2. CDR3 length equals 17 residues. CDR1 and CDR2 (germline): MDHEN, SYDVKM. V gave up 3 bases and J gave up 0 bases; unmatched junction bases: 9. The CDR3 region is CASSLHPGGGSTDTQYF. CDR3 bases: TGTGCCAGCAGTTTGCACCCTGGCGGGGGTAGCACAGATACGCAGTATTTT.